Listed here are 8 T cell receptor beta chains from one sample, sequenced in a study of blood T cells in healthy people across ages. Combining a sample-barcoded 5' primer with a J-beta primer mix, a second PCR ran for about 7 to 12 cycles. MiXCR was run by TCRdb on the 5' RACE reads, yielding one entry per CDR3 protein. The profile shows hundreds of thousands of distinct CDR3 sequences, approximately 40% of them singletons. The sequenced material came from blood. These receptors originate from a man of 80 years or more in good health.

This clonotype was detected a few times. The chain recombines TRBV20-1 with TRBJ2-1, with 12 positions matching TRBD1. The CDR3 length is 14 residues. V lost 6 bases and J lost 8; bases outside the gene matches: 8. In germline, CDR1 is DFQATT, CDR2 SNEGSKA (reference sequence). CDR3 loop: CSAPGTGGNDEQFF. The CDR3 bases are TGCAGTGCCCCCGGGACAGGGGGCAACGATGAGCAGTTCTTC.

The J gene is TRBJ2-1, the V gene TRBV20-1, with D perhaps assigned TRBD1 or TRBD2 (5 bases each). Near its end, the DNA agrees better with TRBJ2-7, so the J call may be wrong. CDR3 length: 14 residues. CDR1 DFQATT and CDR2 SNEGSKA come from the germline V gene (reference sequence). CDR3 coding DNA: TGCAGTGCTCCTAGGGGACCCAGGTACAATGAGCAGTACTTC. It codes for CSAPRGPRYNEQYF.

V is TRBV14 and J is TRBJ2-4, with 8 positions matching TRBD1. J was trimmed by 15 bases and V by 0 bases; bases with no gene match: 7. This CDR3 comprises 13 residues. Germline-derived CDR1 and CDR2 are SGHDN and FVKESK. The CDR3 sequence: CASSQDRGLVVYF. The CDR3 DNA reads TGTGCCAGCAGCCAAGACAGGGGGCTAGTCGTGTACTTC.

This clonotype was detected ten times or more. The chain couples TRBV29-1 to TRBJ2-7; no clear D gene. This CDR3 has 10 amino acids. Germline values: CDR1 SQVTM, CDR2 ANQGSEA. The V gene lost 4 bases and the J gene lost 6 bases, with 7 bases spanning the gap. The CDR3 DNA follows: TGCAGCGTTGCTACCTCCGAGCAGTACTTC. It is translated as CSVATSEQYF.

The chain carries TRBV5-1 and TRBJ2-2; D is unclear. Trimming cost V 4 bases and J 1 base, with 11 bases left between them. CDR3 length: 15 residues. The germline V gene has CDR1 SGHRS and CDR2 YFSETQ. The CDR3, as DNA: TGCGCCAGCAGCCCTATACCACAGAACACCGGGGAGCTGTTTTTT. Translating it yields CASSPIPQNTGELFF.

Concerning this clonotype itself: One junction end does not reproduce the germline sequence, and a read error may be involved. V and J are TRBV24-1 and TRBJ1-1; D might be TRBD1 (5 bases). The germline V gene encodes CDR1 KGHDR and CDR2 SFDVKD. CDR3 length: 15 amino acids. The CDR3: CAISDLQDPNTEAFF. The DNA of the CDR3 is TGTGCCATCAGTGATTTACAGGATCCGAACACTGAAGCTTTCTTT.

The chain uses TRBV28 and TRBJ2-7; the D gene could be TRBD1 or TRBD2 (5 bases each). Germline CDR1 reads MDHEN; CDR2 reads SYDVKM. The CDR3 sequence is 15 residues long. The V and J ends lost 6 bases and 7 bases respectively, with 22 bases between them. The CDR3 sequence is CASSVGSWGSNEQYF. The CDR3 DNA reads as TGTGCCAGCAGCGTGGGATCTTGGGGGTCCAATGAGCAGTACTTC.

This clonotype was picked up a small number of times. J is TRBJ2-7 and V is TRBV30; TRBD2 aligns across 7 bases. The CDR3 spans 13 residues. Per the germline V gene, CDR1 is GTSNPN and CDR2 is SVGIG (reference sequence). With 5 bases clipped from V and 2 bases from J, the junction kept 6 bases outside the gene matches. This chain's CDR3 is CAWAGLSTYEQYF. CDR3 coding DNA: TGTGCCTGGGCGGGACTATCCACCTACGAGCAGTACTTC.